The rows below give T cell receptor beta chains drawn from one sample of a study of blood T cells in healthy people across ages. TCRdb ran MiXCR on the 5' RACE reads and lists one entry per CDR3 protein. The data show approximately 810,000 distinct CDR3 sequences, 29% seen once. The material sequenced was blood. These receptors were collected from a woman of 80 years or more in good health. CDR3s include the opening cysteine and the closing phenylalanine or tryptophan. A D gene is named only where the DNA matches it firmly. The size entry is marked missing in some rows and otherwise reads once, few, many or a size class.

clone_size j_call cdr3_length v_call d_call cdr3_nt cdr3_aa
few TRBJ2-3 17 TRBV24-1 . TGTGCCACCAGTGATAACTCTTGGTATGGGGGGGCCTATACGCAGTATTTT CATSDNSWYGGAYTQYF
. TRBJ1-1 11 TRBV6-2/TRBV6-3 . TGTGCCAGCAGCCAAACAGTTGAAGCTTTCTTT CASSQTVEAFF
many TRBJ1-2 15 TRBV4-2 . TGTGCCAGCAGCCAAGTACAGATAGACTCATATGGCTACACCTTC CASSQVQIDSYGYTF
. TRBJ1-6 17 TRBV5-1 TRBD1 TGCGCCAGCAGCTTGGTTCCCCCGGGACAGGGGTCTTCACCCCGCCACTTT CASSLVPPGQGSSPRHF
. TRBJ2-6 17 TRBV6-5 . TGTGCCAGCAGTTACTCGATTGGGGGTGGCGGGGCCAACGTCCTGACTTTC CASSYSIGGGGANVLTF
. TRBJ2-1 14 TRBV20-1 . TGCAGTGCTAGAACAGGGAGTTCAATGAATGAGCAGTTCTTC CSARTGSSMNEQFF
. TRBJ1-3 17 TRBV6-1 TRBD1 TGTGCCAGCAGCGGGGGGACAGCTCTGAGCTCTGGAAACACCATATATTTT CASSGGTALSSGNTIYF
few TRBJ2-5 15 TRBV28 TRBD2 TGTGCCAGCAGTCCACTAGCGGGGGTGCAAGAGACCCAGTACTTC CASSPLAGVQETQYF
. TRBJ2-5 12 TRBV19 . TGTGCCAGTAGTTCAAATTACCGGGAGCAGTACTTC CASSSNYREQYF
. TRBJ2-2 14 TRBV11-2 TRBD1 TGTGCCAGCAGCCCGTGGACAGGCGCCGGGGAGCTGTTTTTT CASSPWTGAGELFF
many TRBJ2-5 16 TRBV4-3 . TGCGCCAGCAGCCAAGATCTTATCGGGGCAGGAGAGACCCAGTACTTC CASSQDLIGAGETQYF
. TRBJ2-7 18 TRBV11-2 TRBD1 TGTGCCAGCAGCCCGAAAATAATGGGACAGGGGGCTGCCTACGAGCAGTACTTC CASSPKIMGQGAAYEQYF
. TRBJ2-1 16 TRBV5-8 . TGTGCCAGCAGCTTGGGTACGGGGGCAACCTACAATGAGCAGTTCTTC CASSLGTGATYNEQFF
. TRBJ2-7 13 TRBV20-1 . TGCAGTGCTTCCGGGACCCTCCCTCGCGAGCAGTACTTC CSASGTLPREQYF
many TRBJ2-1 19 TRBV18 TRBD2 TGTGCCAGCTCACCCGGGGCGGGGGATTTATCCCTCTCCTACAATGAGCAGTTCTTC CASSPGAGDLSLSYNEQFF
. TRBJ1-2 18 TRBV2 TRBD1 TGTGCCAGCAGTGAAAGACCGTTTACAGGGGACAAGAACTATGGCTACACCTTC CASSERPFTGDKNYGYTF
many TRBJ1-5 15 TRBV7-9 . TGTGCCAGCAGCTTATCGTCTTTAGGTAATCAGCCCCAGCATTTT CASSLSSLGNQPQHF
few TRBJ1-4 13 TRBV20-1 . TGCAGTGCCATCGGACAGTTTAATGAAAAACTGTTTTTT CSAIGQFNEKLFF
. TRBJ1-2 16 TRBV5-1 . TGCGCCAGCAGCCTGGGGATCGGGGGCGGTAACTATGGCTACACCTTC CASSLGIGGGNYGYTF
many TRBJ2-1 16 TRBV2 TRBD1 TGTGCCAGCAGTGACCAATACAGGGGGTCGGGGAATGAGCAGTTCTTC CASSDQYRGSGNEQFF
many TRBJ2-3 18 TRBV7-9 TRBD2 TGTGCCAGCAGCCCGCCGCCCCGACTAGCGGGGAGCACAGATACGCAGTATTTT CASSPPPRLAGSTDTQYF
many TRBJ1-2 15 TRBV7-2 . TGTGCCAGCAGCCCCCCCGGCAGGGCCCTTGGGGGCTACACCTTC CASSPPGRALGGYTF
many TRBJ2-1 16 TRBV6-5 TRBD1 TGTGCCAGCAGTTACCCCCCGGGACAGGGGGGGAATGAGCAGTTCTTC CASSYPPGQGGNEQFF
. TRBJ1-5 15 TRBV28 . TGTGCCAGCAGTGTCATATCGACAAGAAATCAGCCCCAGCATTTT CASSVISTRNQPQHF
few TRBJ1-6 14 TRBV6-2/TRBV6-3 . TGTGCCAGCAGTTTTGGATGGGAGCGATCACCCCTCCACTTT CASSFGWERSPLHF
many TRBJ2-5 14 TRBV6-5 TRBD1 TGTGCCAGCAGGCCACCCCGGGACAGTGAGACCCAGTACTTC CASRPPRDSETQYF
many TRBJ2-5 15 TRBV20-1 TRBD2 TGCAGTGCTGCATATAGCGGGGGGTTACGGGAGACCCAGTACTTC CSAAYSGGLRETQYF
. TRBJ1-5 11 TRBV6-2/TRBV6-3 . TGTGCCAGCAGAGCATCAGGGCCCCAGCATTTT CASRASGPQHF
. TRBJ2-5 15 TRBV2 TRBD2 TGTGCCGGCAGAAAGGGGCTAGCGGTGGTAGAGACCCAGTACTTC CAGRKGLAVVETQYF
. TRBJ2-2 12 TRBV7-2 . TGTGCCAGCAGCCACAACACCGGGGAGCTGTTTTTT CASSHNTGELFF
many TRBJ2-5 15 TRBV7-2 TRBD2 TGTGCCAGCAGCGCTAGCGGGGGGGCCGGCGAGACCCAGTACTTC CASSASGGAGETQYF
many TRBJ2-3 15 TRBV12-3/TRBV12-4 TRBD2 TGTGCCAGCAGTTTACAAGCGGGGCGGGGGAATACGCAGTATTTT CASSLQAGRGNTQYF
few TRBJ1-1 13 TRBV29-1 . TGCAGCGTTTGGGGACCGCTGAACACTGAAGCTTTCTTT CSVWGPLNTEAFF
many TRBJ2-7 14 TRBV11-2 TRBD1 TGTGCCAGCAGCACTTGGACAGGAGAATACGAGCAGTACTTC CASSTWTGEYEQYF
many TRBJ2-4 16 TRBV21-1 . TGTGCCAGCAGCAAAGGGGGAAGGGGCCAGGGAAACATTCAGTACTTC CASSKGGRGQGNIQYF
many TRBJ2-5 14 TRBV18 TRBD1 TGTGCCAGCAGTCCCCGACAGGGCCAAGAGACCCAGTACTTC CASSPRQGQETQYF
. TRBJ2-3 15 TRBV12-3/TRBV12-4 TRBD2 TGTGCCAGCAGACTAGCGGGAGGGAGAGCAGATGCGCAGTATTTT CASRLAGGRADAQYF
. TRBJ1-2 14 TRBV7-2 TRBD1 TGTGCCAGCAGCTCAGGAGGGGGCGCGACGGGCTACACCTTC CASSSGGGATGYTF
. TRBJ1-1 12 TRBV12-3/TRBV12-4 . TGTGCCACTGCGAGGGGCTACACTGAAGCTTTCTTT CATARGYTEAFF
many TRBJ1-2 14 TRBV7-9 TRBD1 TGTGCCAGCAGCTTAGGGACAGGGGGCGGAGGCTACACCTTC CASSLGTGGGGYTF
few TRBJ2-5 17 TRBV6-6 TRBD2 TGTGCCAGCAGTCGACTAGCGGGGGGGCCTCGACCAGAGACCCAGTACTTC CASSRLAGGPRPETQYF
many TRBJ2-1 15 TRBV20-1 . TGCAGTGCTAGAGATACGGGGAGGCCCTACAATGAGCAGTTCTTC CSARDTGRPYNEQFF
few TRBJ2-1 17 TRBV7-2 TRBD2 TGTGCCAGCAGCTTAGGGCTAGCGGGGGGGCGGCTTGATGAGCAGTTCTTC CASSLGLAGGRLDEQFF
many TRBJ2-7 16 TRBV10-3 . TGTGCCATCTCCCAACGGGTGGCGGAACCTTCCTACGAGCAGTACTTC CAISQRVAEPSYEQYF
. TRBJ2-3 14 TRBV3-1 . TGTGCCAGCAGCCAAGGGACAATCACAGATACGCAGTATTTT CASSQGTITDTQYF
. TRBJ1-1 13 TRBV19 . TGTGCCAGTACCCTTAAGGGGAACACTGAAGCTTTCTTT CASTLKGNTEAFF
many TRBJ2-6 17 TRBV7-2 TRBD2 TGTGCCAGCAGCCCGACTAGCGGCCTCTCTGGGGCCAACGTCCTGACTTTC CASSPTSGLSGANVLTF
many TRBJ2-4 13 TRBV2 . TGTGCCAGCAGTGAACAGGGGCAAAACATTCAGTACTTC CASSEQGQNIQYF
many TRBJ2-5 14 TRBV24-1 . TGTGCCACCAGTGATGTTGGGACCGAGGAGACCCAGTACTTC CATSDVGTEETQYF
. TRBJ1-2 13 TRBV29-1 . TGCAGCGTTGAGAGGGGGGTGAACCATGGCTACACCTTC CSVERGVNHGYTF
few TRBJ2-2 15 TRBV7-2 . TGTGCCAGCAGCTTAGGCAGGGGCCGAACCGGGGAGCTGTTTTTT CASSLGRGRTGELFF
many TRBJ1-2 15 TRBV2 . TGTGCCAGCAGTGTAATGTCTCGAGACACCTATGGCTACACCTTC CASSVMSRDTYGYTF
many TRBJ1-2 13 TRBV5-1 TRBD1 TGTGCCAGCAGCTTAGACAGGGGCAGTGGCTACACCTTC CASSLDRGSGYTF
few TRBJ1-2 12 TRBV20-1 . TGCAGTGCTCTCCGAGGACAGAATACGAACACCTTC CSALRGQNTNTF
. TRBJ2-1 15 TRBV5-1 TRBD2 TGCGCCAGCAGGGAATTCATAGCGGGGCACAATGAGCAGTTCTTC CASREFIAGHNEQFF
. TRBJ2-5 13 TRBV28 . TGTGCCAGCAGCTCCTCGGGGAGGGAGACCCAGTACTTC CASSSSGRETQYF
few TRBJ2-1 18 TRBV4-2 . TGTGCCAGCAGCCAAGTGGGGGGGGCGGGGGCGTCTGGTAATGAGCAGTTCTTC CASSQVGGAGASGNEQFF
many TRBJ2-3 17 TRBV7-9 TRBD1 TGTGCCAGCAGCTTAGCGTCAGGGGGCGAAAGCACAGATACGCAGTATTTT CASSLASGGESTDTQYF
few TRBJ2-3 18 TRBV20-1 TRBD2 TGCAGTGCTAGACCCCACCGACTAGCGGGGGGGGGGCAAGATACGCAGTATTTT CSARPHRLAGGGQDTQYF